One T cell receptor (beta chain) is described in this entry. The antigen remains unidentified. This sample's time point: week 5, during vaccination. In every dose of vaccine, 300 ug of mutant IDH1 20-mer peptide was given alongside topical imiquimod. The table came from immunoSEQ multiplex PCR; TCRdb's copy has only in-frame clones and leaves some out. This sample yields about 54,000 clones, of which around 80% are seen a single time; 3% to 4% belongs to the top ten. This specimen comes from a study of a mutant IDH1 vaccine in newly diagnosed glioma. Study-level information: Vaccinations were initiated 4-6 weeks following radiotherapy alone, or were given together with temozolomide cycles. Treated patients had a mean age of 40.4 years and an approximately 62% male, 37.5% female split. Whole-study results and caveats: Among patients, about 94% showed immune responses induced by the vaccine. Pseudoprogression seemed unlinked to shifts in top peripheral T cell clonotypes.

This CDR3 region has 13 residues. Trimming stripped 1 base from V and 8 bases from J, with 11 bases between. Germline CDR1 is SEHNR and CDR2 is FQNEAQ (reference sequence). The rearrangement joins TRBV7-9 to TRBJ1-1; D gene unclear. The source material was PBMCs, sampled from a glioma patient whose treatment included an IDH1 peptide vaccine. The TCR was taken from a man aged 25 to 45 with glioma. The CDR3 spells CASSLGLREEAFF. The CDR3 DNA is TGTGCCAGCAGCTTAGGTTTGCGGGAGGAAGCTTTCTTT.